The clone carrying this TCR beta chain was detected only once. In the original analysis: For nucleated cells, counts were estimated from reference gene primer amplification. The protocol was immunoSEQ multiplex PCR, while the TCRdb copy is restricted to in-frame clones and leaves out a portion. V and J calls plus clone size are reproduced from that table; the DNA served to infer D and trimming. The sample consists of about 190,000 clones, around four fifths of them appearing once. The data belong to a study of blood T cell repertoires in COVID-19. Study information: Acute-phase and convalescent COVID-19 samples originated in the United States, Italy and Spain. T cells, B-cell-depleted T cells, or PBMCs supplied cDNA or gDNA.

The CDR3 covers 15 residues. In germline, CDR1 is LNHDA, CDR2 SQIVND (reference sequence). V was pared by 6 bases and J by 0 bases, with 12 bases between. The chain links TRBV19 to TRBJ2-1, with D hard to call. The sample taken for sequencing was peripheral blood. This clonotype was sampled from a woman aged 40 to 55 with acute or convalescent COVID-19. This CDR3 reads CASRWSRYSYNEQFF. As DNA, the CDR3 is TGTGCCAGTAGGTGGAGCCGGTACTCCTACAATGAGCAGTTCTTC. Looking up the rest from reference TRBV19 and TRBJ2-1 gives the full variable domain: DGGITQSPKYLFRKEGQNVTLSCEQNLNHDAMYWYRQDPGQGLRLIYYSQIVNDFQKGDIAEGYSVSREKKESFPLTVTSAQKNPTAFYLCASRWSRYSYNEQFFGPGTRLTVL.